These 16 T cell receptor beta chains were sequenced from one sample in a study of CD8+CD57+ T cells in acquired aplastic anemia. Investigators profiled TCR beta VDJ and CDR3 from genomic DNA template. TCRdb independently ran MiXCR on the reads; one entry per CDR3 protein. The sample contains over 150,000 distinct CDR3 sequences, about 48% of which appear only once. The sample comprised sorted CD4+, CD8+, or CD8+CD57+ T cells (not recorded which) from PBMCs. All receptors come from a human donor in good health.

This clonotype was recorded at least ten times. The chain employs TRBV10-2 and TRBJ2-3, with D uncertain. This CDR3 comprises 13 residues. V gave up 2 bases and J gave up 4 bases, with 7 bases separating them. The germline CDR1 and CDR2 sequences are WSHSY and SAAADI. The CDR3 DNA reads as TGCGCCAGCAGTGAGATCCTGTCAGATACGCAGTATTTT. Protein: CASSEILSDTQYF.

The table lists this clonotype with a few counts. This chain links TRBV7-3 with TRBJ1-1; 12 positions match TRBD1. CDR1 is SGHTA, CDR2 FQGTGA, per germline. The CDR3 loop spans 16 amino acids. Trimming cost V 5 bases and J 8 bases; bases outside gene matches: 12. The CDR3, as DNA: TGTGCCAGCAGCCTCCTACCGGGACAGGGGGCTTCCGAAGCTTTCTTT. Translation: CASSLLPGQGASEAFF.

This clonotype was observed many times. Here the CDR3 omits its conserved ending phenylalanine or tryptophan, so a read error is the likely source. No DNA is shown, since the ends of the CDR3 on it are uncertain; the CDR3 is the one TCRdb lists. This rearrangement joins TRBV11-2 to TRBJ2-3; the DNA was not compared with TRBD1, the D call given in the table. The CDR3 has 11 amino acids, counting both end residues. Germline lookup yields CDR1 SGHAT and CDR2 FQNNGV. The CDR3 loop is CASSLTSGAGE.

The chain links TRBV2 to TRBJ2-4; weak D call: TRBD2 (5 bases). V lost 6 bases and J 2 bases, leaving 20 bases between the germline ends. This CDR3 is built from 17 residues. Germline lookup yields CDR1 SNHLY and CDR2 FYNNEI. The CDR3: CASSDNIVGVSKNIQYF. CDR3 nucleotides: TGTGCCAGCAGCGACAATATAGTGGGAGTATCCAAAAACATTCAGTACTTC.

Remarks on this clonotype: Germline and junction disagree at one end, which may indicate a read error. The chain's CDR3 is CGGVGGSCEQYF. CDR3 nucleotides: TGCGGGGGGGTCGGGGGCTCCTGCGAGCAGTACTTC. The chain joins TRBV20-1 to TRBJ2-7; maybe TRBD2 (7 bases). Germline V lookup: CDR1 DFQATT, CDR2 SNEGSKA (reference sequence). There are 12 residues in the CDR3.

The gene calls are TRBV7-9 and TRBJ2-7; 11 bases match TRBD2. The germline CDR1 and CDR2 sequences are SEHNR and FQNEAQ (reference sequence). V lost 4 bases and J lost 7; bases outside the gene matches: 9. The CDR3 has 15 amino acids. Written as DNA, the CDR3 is TGTGCCAGCAGCTCGGGACTAGCGGCCACCAATGAGCAGTACTTC. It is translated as CASSSGLAATNEQYF.

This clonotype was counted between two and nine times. CDR3 sequence (DNA): TGCAGTGCTCTTGGACTAGCGGGGGAGGGGGAGACCCAGTACTTC. Residues: CSALGLAGEGETQYF. This sequence joins TRBV20-1 and TRBJ2-5, with 13 bases identical to TRBD2. The trim removed 5 bases at V and 5 bases at J, leaving 8 bases unmatched. Looked up from germline, CDR1 is DFQATT and CDR2 is SNEGSKA (reference sequence). The CDR3 is made up of 15 amino acids.

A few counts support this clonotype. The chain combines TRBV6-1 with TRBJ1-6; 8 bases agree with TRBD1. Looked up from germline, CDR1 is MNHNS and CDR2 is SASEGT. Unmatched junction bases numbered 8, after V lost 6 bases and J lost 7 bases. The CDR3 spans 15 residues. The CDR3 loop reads CASRFGQGDNSPLHF. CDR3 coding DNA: TGTGCCAGCAGATTTGGACAGGGCGACAATTCACCCCTCCACTTT.

The CDR3 is CAISQPGNSGTEQYF. DNA for the CDR3: TGTGCCATCAGTCAGCCCGGGAATAGCGGGACAGAGCAGTACTTC. The chain combines TRBV10-3 with TRBJ2-7; 8 bases fit TRBD2. V trimming: 5 bases; J trimming: 7 bases; junction bases outside the gene matches: 13. The CDR3 has 15 residues. In germline, CDR1 is ENHRY, CDR2 SYGVKD.

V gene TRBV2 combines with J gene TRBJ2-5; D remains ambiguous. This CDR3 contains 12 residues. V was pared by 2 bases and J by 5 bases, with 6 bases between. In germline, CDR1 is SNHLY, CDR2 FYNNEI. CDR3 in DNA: TGTGCCAGCAGTGAAAGGCGGGAGACCCAGTACTTC. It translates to CASSERRETQYF.

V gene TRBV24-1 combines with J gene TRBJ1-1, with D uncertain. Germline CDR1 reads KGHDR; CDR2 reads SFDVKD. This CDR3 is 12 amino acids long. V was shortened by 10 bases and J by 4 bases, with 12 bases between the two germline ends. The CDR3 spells CATKGVGTEAFF. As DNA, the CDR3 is TGTGCCACTAAGGGAGTCGGCACTGAAGCTTTCTTT.

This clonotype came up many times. The CDR3 protein is CSARDPGTGGGYTF. The CDR3 nucleotides read TGCAGTGCTAGAGATCCCGGGACAGGGGGTGGCTACACCTTC. J is TRBJ1-2 and V is TRBV20-1; 11 bases fit TRBD1. The CDR3 extends over 14 amino acids. With V trimmed by 0 bases and J by 7 bases, 4 bases remained unmatched. Germline V gives CDR1 DFQATT, CDR2 SNEGSKA (reference sequence).

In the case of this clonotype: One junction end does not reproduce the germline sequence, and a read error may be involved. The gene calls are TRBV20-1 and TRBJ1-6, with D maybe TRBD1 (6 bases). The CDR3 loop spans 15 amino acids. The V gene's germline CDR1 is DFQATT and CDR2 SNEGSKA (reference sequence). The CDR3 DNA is TGCAGTGCTAGAAGGAGGGGGACGCGGAATTCGCCCCTCCACTTT. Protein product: CSARRRGTRNSPLHF.

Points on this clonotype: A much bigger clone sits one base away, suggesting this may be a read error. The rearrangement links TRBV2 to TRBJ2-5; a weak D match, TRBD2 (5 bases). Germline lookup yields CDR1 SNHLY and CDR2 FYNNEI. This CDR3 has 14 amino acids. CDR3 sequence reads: CASSLTGIQGTQYF. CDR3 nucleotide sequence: TGTGCCAGCAGTTTAACCGGGATTCAAGGGACCCAGTACTTC.

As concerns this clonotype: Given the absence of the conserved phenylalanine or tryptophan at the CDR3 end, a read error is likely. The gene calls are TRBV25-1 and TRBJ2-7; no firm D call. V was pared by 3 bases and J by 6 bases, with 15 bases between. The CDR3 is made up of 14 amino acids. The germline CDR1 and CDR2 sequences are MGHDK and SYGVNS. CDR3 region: CASSDQEISVEQYS. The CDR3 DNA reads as TGTGCCAGCAGTGACCAGGAGATCTCGGTCGAGCAGTACTCC.

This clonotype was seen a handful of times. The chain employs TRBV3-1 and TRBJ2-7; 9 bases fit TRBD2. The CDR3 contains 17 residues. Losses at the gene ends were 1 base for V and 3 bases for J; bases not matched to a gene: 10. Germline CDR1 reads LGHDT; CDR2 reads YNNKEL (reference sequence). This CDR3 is CASSQGLAGWGFYEQYF. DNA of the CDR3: TGTGCCAGCAGCCAAGGCCTAGCGGGATGGGGTTTCTACGAGCAGTACTTC.